A single sample gave rise to the 10 T cell receptor beta chains below, sequenced in a study of response to subunit inactivated influenza vaccine. TCRdb itself ran the RT-PCR reads through MiXCR, one entry per CDR3 protein. The profile shows 300,000 to 350,000 distinct CDR3 sequences, around a fifth of them singletons. The source was PBMCs from blood, collected less than 22 months after vaccination. The receptors shown here come from a man aged 50 to 69 who received an inactivated influenza vaccine.

This clonotype was seen ten or more times. DNA for the CDR3: TGTGCCAGCAGTGAGGGACTAGCCAACTACGAGCAGTACTTC. Translated, it gives CASSEGLANYEQYF. The chain employs TRBV27 and TRBJ2-7, with 9 bases lining up with TRBD2. The CDR3 contains 14 residues. With 5 bases clipped from V and 3 bases from J, the junction kept 5 bases outside the gene matches. Germline loops: CDR1 MNHEY, CDR2 SMNVEV (reference sequence).

This clonotype was detected a few times. The genes are TRBV7-2 and TRBJ1-6, with unresolved D. The CDR3 runs to 15 residues. Germline-derived CDR1 and CDR2 are SGHTA and FQGNSA. Trimming stripped 0 bases from V and 7 bases from J, with 10 bases between. For the CDR3, the DNA is TGTGCCAGCAGCTTAGCTTACCGGGGAAATTCACCCCTCCACTTT. Protein product: CASSLAYRGNSPLHF. The whole variable domain, remainder taken from reference TRBV7-2 and TRBJ1-6, is GAGVSQSPSNKVTEKGKDVELRCDPISGHTALYWYRQSLGQGLEFLIYFQGNSAPDKSGLPSDRFSAERTGGSVSTLTIQRTQQEDSAVYLCASSLAYRGNSPLHFGNGTRLTVT.

The table lists this clonotype with many counts. The rearrangement joins TRBV6-2 or TRBV6-3 to TRBJ1-2; 7 bases map to TRBD1. V was pared by 11 bases and J by 6 bases, with 18 bases of the junction left unmatched. There are 15 residues in the CDR3. CDR1 is MNHEY, CDR2 SVGEGT, per germline. The CDR3 here is CAGAGFGRGIDGYTF. CDR3 sequence (DNA): TGTGCCGGCGCGGGTTTTGGCAGGGGGATCGATGGCTACACCTTC.

This clonotype came up a few times. The rearrangement links TRBV3-1 to TRBJ1-1; perhaps TRBD1 as D (6 bases). V was trimmed by 1 base and J by 0 bases, leaving 12 bases between them. Germline loops: CDR1 LGHDT, CDR2 YNNKEL (reference sequence). The CDR3 runs 16 residues. CDR3 loop: CASSQARTAMNTEAFF. Written as DNA, the CDR3 is TGTGCCAGCAGCCAAGCGAGGACAGCTATGAACACTGAAGCTTTCTTT.

This clonotype was counted only a few times. The chain uses TRBV5-1 and TRBJ2-7, with D perhaps matching TRBD1 (5 bases). The CDR3 spans 13 residues. V was pared by 3 bases and J by 3 bases, with 10 bases between. Germline CDR1 SGHRS, CDR2 YFSETQ. The CDR3 loop reads CASSSFQGYEQYF. The CDR3 coding sequence is TGCGCCAGCAGCTCCTTCCAGGGCTACGAGCAGTACTTC.

The chain recombines TRBV18 with TRBJ2-3; 9 bases are shared with TRBD1. CDR1 and CDR2 from the germline V gene are KGHSH and LQKENI. The CDR3 has 15 amino acids. V was clipped by 3 bases and J by 9 bases; unmatched bases: 10. The CDR3 loop reads CASSPPMGQGSTQYF. Here the CDR3 DNA reads TGTGCCAGCTCACCCCCCATGGGACAGGGATCAACGCAGTATTTT.

This clonotype was picked up one time. This rearrangement joins TRBV11-1 to TRBJ2-1, with TRBD2 matching over 8 bases. V shed 4 bases, J shed 0 bases, and the junction held 20 bases outside the gene matches. CDR3 size: 21 residues. In germline, CDR1 is SGHAT, CDR2 FQDESV (reference sequence). CDR3 nucleotide sequence: TGTGCCAGCAGCTACCTTAGACCGGGACTAGTGGCCCCGAGCTCCTACAATGAGCAGTTCTTC. Its protein is CASSYLRPGLVAPSSYNEQFF.

This rearrangement joins TRBV12-3 or TRBV12-4 to TRBJ2-7; the D gene is possibly TRBD2 (6 bases). V was trimmed by 3 bases and J by 6 bases, leaving 12 bases between them. The CDR3 spans 13 residues. The CDR3 here is CASSFSGVGEQYF. The CDR3 DNA reads TGTGCCAGCAGTTTCTCGGGGGTAGGCGAGCAGTACTTC.

This clonotype was seen more than once but under ten times. The rearrangement uses TRBV30 and TRBJ1-1, with D tentatively TRBD1 (5 bases). V gave up 2 bases and J gave up 7 bases, with 17 bases separating them. Germline CDR1 and CDR2: GTSNPN and SVGIG (reference sequence). CDR3 length equals 14 residues. The CDR3 DNA reads as TGTGCCTGGAGTCAAAAGGGGCGGCGGGGTGAAGCTTTCTTT. It specifies CAWSQKGRRGEAFF.

The CDR3 region is CASTRDIAYEQYF. The DNA for the CDR3 is TGTGCCAGCACTCGGGACATAGCCTACGAGCAGTACTTC. V is TRBV12-3 or TRBV12-4 and J is TRBJ2-7, with a weak D call TRBD1 (6 bases). CDR3 size: 13 residues. The V and J ends lost 7 bases and 2 bases respectively, with 12 bases between them.